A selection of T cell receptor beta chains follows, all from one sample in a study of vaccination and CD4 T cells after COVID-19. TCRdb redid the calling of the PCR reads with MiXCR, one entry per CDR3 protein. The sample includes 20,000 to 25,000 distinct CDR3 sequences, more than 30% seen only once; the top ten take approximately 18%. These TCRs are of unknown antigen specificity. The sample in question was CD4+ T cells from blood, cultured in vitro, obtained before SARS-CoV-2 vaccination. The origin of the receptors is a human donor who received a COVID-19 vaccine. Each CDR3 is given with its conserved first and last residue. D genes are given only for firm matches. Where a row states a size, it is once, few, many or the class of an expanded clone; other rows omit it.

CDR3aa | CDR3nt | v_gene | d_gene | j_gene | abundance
CASSRDRGDTQYF | TGTGCCAGCAGCCGGGACAGGGGAGATACGCAGTATTTT | TRBV12-3/TRBV12-4 | TRBD1 | TRBJ2-3 | few
CATGGIAGDQTQYF | TGTGCCACCGGGGGGATAGCGGGGGATCAGACCCAGTACTTC | TRBV24-1 | TRBD2 | TRBJ2-5 | -
CASSEGTGRNYGYTF | TGTGCCAGCTCAGAAGGGACAGGCCGCAACTATGGCTACACCTTC | TRBV18 | TRBD1 | TRBJ1-2 | -
CSARGAINQPQHF | TGCAGTGCTAGGGGAGCGATAAATCAGCCCCAGCATTTT | TRBV20-1 | - | TRBJ1-5 | -
CSARDFQGGNLNTEAFF | TGCAGTGCTAGAGATTTCCAGGGGGGGAACCTGAACACTGAAGCTTTCTTT | TRBV20-1 | TRBD1 | TRBJ1-1 | -
CASSRTSGPQETQYF | TGTGCCAGCAGCCGGACTAGCGGGCCTCAAGAGACCCAGTACTTC | TRBV4-2 | TRBD2 | TRBJ2-5 | few
CASSESDRGRSGELFF | TGTGCCAGCAGTGAATCGGACAGGGGAAGGTCCGGGGAGCTGTTTTTT | TRBV25-1 | TRBD1 | TRBJ2-2 | few
CAWAGHRTEAFF | TGTGCCTGGGCGGGACACCGCACTGAAGCTTTCTTT | TRBV30 | - | TRBJ1-1 | -
CASSLDRGTDTQYF | TGTGCCAGCTCACTAGACAGGGGCACAGATACGCAGTATTTT | TRBV18 | TRBD1 | TRBJ2-3 | -
CASSTGTDSYEQYF | TGTGCCTCATCGACCGGGACAGATTCCTACGAGCAGTACTTC | TRBV19 | TRBD1 | TRBJ2-7 | -
CASSSSLAGGTGELFF | TGTGCCAGCAGCTCGTCGCTAGCGGGGGGTACCGGGGAGCTGTTTTTT | TRBV7-2 | TRBD2 | TRBJ2-2 | -
CASSYPPLAGGVGETQYF | TGTGCCAGCAGTTACCCTCCCCTAGCGGGGGGTGTGGGGGAGACCCAGTACTTC | TRBV6-5 | TRBD2 | TRBJ2-5 | few
CASSPIGGRRTYEQYF | TGTGCCAGCTCACCAATAGGGGGCAGGAGGACCTACGAGCAGTACTTC | TRBV18 | TRBD1 | TRBJ2-7 | -
CASSEGQGSMPSTDTQYF | TGTGCCAGCAGTGAGGGACAGGGTTCGATGCCTAGCACAGATACGCAGTATTTT | TRBV2 | TRBD1 | TRBJ2-3 | -
CVSSLPRAPNSPLHF | TGTGTCAGCAGCTTGCCACGGGCCCCTAATTCACCCCTCCACTTT | TRBV7-9 | - | TRBJ1-6 | once
CASSFQGGNTIYF | TGTGCCAGCAGCTTCCAGGGAGGAAACACCATATATTTT | TRBV7-2 | - | TRBJ1-3 | few
CASSLGPVTDTQYF | TGTGCCAGCAGCTTGGGTCCCGTGACAGATACGCAGTATTTT | TRBV5-4 | - | TRBJ2-3 | -
CATHHPVNTEAFF | TGTGCCACTCACCACCCGGTGAACACTGAAGCTTTCTTT | TRBV19 | - | TRBJ1-1 | -
CASSKASGGGQETQYF | TGTGCCAGCAGCAAAGCTAGCGGGGGGGGGCAAGAGACCCAGTACTTC | TRBV7-2 | TRBD2 | TRBJ2-5 | -
CASSPDGGARNIQYF | TGTGCCAGCAGCCCAGACGGGGGCGCGAGAAACATTCAGTACTTC | TRBV7-2 | - | TRBJ2-4 | -
CASSEPTSGGLLYNEQFF | TGCGCCAGCAGTGAGCCCACCAGCGGGGGGCTACTTTACAATGAGCAGTTCTTC | TRBV10-2 | TRBD2 | TRBJ2-1 | once
CASSHPGTENIQYF | TGCGCCAGCAGCCATCCCGGGACAGAAAACATTCAGTACTTC | TRBV10-2 | TRBD1 | TRBJ2-4 | -
CASSLIQGAGTGELFF | TGTGCCAGCAGTTTAATCCAGGGGGCAGGGACCGGGGAGCTGTTTTTT | TRBV12-3/TRBV12-4 | TRBD1 | TRBJ2-2 | -
CASSEGYQDTQYF | TGTGCCAGCAGTGAAGGGTATCAGGATACGCAGTATTTT | TRBV2 | - | TRBJ2-3 | -
CASSLTSGGPMIYEQYF | TGTGCCAGCAGCCTAACTAGCGGGGGCCCAATGATATACGAGCAGTACTTC | TRBV7-2 | TRBD2 | TRBJ2-7 | few
CSASHRLAGGPTPDTQYF | TGCAGTGCTAGCCACAGACTAGCGGGGGGGCCGACCCCAGATACGCAGTATTTT | TRBV20-1 | TRBD2 | TRBJ2-3 | -
CSARLTSGGNPSTDTQYF | TGCAGTGCCCGTCTGACTAGCGGGGGGAACCCTAGCACAGATACGCAGTATTTT | TRBV20-1 | TRBD2 | TRBJ2-3 | -
CASSAAGGQKTQYF | TGTGCCAGCAGTGCAGCGGGGGGGCAGAAGACCCAGTACTTC | TRBV25-1 | TRBD2 | TRBJ2-5 | -
CASSLGLAGGNQETQYF | TGCGCCAGCAGCTTGGGTCTAGCGGGGGGTAACCAAGAGACCCAGTACTTC | TRBV5-1 | TRBD2 | TRBJ2-5 | -
CASRPKIGRRGYTF | TGTGCCAGCAGACCCAAGATCGGACGCCGCGGCTACACCTTC | TRBV6-2/TRBV6-3 | - | TRBJ1-2 | few
CASSPGGQGLNQPQHF | TGTGCCAGCTCACCGGGGGGACAGGGACTCAATCAGCCCCAGCATTTT | TRBV18 | TRBD1 | TRBJ1-5 | few
CASSPPQGAATEAFF | TGTGCCAGCAGTCCGCCGCAGGGGGCAGCTACTGAAGCTTTCTTT | TRBV28 | TRBD1 | TRBJ1-1 | -
CAWRLQGNYEQYF | TGTGCCTGGAGGTTACAGGGCAACTACGAGCAGTACTTC | TRBV30 | - | TRBJ2-7 | once
CSARGPPGEKLFF | TGCAGTGCTAGAGGTCCGCCGGGTGAAAAACTGTTTTTT | TRBV20-1 | - | TRBJ1-4 | -
CASSPNGRAGGYTF | TGTGCCAGCAGTCCGAACGGACGGGCGGGTGGCTACACCTTC | TRBV27 | - | TRBJ1-2 | few
CASSYDRGRTEAFF | TGTGCCAGCAGCTATGACAGGGGGCGGACTGAAGCTTTCTTT | TRBV7-2 | TRBD1 | TRBJ1-1 | few
CASSASGRGFGYGYTF | TGTGCCAGCAGCGCGTCAGGACGAGGCTTTGGCTATGGCTACACCTTC | TRBV7-2 | - | TRBJ1-2 | -
CASSSRQGQSGYTF | TGTGCCAGCAGCTCGCGACAGGGTCAGAGTGGCTACACCTTC | TRBV7-2 | TRBD1 | TRBJ1-2 | -
CASSQASGAGDTQYF | TGTGCCAGCAGTCAAGCTAGCGGGGCGGGAGATACGCAGTATTTT | TRBV28 | TRBD2 | TRBJ2-3 | once
CASSFSRNTEAFF | TGTGCCAGCAGTTTCAGCAGGAACACTGAAGCTTTCTTT | TRBV12-3/TRBV12-4 | - | TRBJ1-1 | few
CASTPSGGVHGQYF | TGTGCCAGCACCCCTAGCGGGGGGGTCCACGGGCAGTACTTC | TRBV12-3/TRBV12-4 | TRBD2 | TRBJ2-7 | -
CATSDAGGDTGELFF | TGTGCCACCAGTGATGCGGGAGGGGACACCGGGGAGCTGTTTTTT | TRBV24-1 | TRBD2 | TRBJ2-2 | -